This TCR beta chain was sequenced during a study of identical twins. MiXCR, applied by TCRdb to the 5' RACE reads, yields one record per CDR3 protein. The table lists 470,000 or so distinct CDR3 sequences, less than 25% of them singletons, with about 2.9% in the top ten. Germline lookup yields CDR1 SGHTA and CDR2 FQGNSA. The CDR3 length is 15 residues. Trimming cost V 4 bases and J 3 bases, with 15 bases left between them. The same specimen was also included in a second study, on T cells expressing NK-cell markers.

This receptor was obtained from a woman aged 18-29 years in good health. J is TRBJ2-5 and V is TRBV7-2, with D possibly being TRBD1 or TRBD2 (5 bases each). Specimen: CD4+ T cells sorted from blood. The CDR3 loop is CASSSPEGPKETQYF. CDR3 nucleotides: TGTGCCAGCAGCTCTCCTGAGGGGCCCAAAGAGACCCAGTACTTC.